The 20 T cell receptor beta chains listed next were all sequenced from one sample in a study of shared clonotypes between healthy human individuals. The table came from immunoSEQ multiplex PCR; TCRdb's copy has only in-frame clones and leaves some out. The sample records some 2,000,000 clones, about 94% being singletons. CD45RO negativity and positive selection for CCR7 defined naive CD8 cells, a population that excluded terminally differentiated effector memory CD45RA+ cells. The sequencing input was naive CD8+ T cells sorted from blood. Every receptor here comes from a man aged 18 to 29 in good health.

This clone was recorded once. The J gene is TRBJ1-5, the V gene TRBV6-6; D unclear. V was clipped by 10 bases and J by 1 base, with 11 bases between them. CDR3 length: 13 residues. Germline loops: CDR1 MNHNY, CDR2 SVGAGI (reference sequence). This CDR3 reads CAITLESNQPQHF. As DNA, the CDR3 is TGTGCCATCACCCTGGAGAGCAATCAGCCCCAGCATTTT.

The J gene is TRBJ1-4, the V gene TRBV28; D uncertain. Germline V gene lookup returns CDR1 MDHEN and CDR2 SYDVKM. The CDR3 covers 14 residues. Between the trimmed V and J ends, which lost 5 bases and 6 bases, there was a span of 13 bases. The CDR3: CASSPSVEDEKLFF. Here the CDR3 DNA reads TGTGCCAGCAGTCCTTCCGTCGAGGATGAAAAACTGTTTTTT.

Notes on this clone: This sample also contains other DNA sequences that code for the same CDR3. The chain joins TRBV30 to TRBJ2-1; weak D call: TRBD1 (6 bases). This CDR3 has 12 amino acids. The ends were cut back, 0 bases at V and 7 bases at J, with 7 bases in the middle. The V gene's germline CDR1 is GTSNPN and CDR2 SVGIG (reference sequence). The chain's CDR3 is CAWSVQGNEQFF. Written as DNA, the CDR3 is TGTGCCTGGAGTGTCCAGGGGAATGAGCAGTTCTTC.

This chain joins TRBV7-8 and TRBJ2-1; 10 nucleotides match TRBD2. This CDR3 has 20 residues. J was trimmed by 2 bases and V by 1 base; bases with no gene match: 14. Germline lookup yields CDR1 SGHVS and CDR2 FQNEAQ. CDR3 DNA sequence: TGTGCCAGCAGCTTAGGGCTAGCGGGAGTATTGGTGGCCCCCTACAATGAGCAGTTCTTC. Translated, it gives CASSLGLAGVLVAPYNEQFF.

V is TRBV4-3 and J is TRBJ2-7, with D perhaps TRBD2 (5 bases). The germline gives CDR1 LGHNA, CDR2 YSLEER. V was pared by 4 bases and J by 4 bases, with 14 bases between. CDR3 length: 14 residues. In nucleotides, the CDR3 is TGCGCCAGCAGCCGAATCCTGGACTCATACGAGCAGTACTTC. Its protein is CASSRILDSYEQYF.

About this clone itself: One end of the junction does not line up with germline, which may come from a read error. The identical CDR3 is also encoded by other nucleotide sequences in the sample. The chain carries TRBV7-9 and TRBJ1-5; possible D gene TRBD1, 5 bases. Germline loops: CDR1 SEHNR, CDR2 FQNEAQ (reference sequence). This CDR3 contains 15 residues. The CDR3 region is CASSLAWGPNQPQHF. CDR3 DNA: TGTGCCAGCAGCCTAGCGTGGGGACCAAATCAGCCCCAGCATTTT.

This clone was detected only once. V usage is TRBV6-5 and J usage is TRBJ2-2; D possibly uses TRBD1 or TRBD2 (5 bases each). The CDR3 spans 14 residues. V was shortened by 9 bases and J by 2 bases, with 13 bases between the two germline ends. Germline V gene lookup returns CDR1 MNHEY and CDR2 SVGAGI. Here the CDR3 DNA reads TGTGCCAGTCTGACTCGGGACAACACCGGGGAGCTGTTTTTT. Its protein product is CASLTRDNTGELFF.

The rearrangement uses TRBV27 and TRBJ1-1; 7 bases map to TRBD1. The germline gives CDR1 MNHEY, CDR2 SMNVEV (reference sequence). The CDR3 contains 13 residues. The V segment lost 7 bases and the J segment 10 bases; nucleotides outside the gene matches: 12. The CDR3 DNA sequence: TGTGCCAGCATTGACCCCCCTAGGGGGCCAGCTTTCTTT. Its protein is CASIDPPRGPAFF.

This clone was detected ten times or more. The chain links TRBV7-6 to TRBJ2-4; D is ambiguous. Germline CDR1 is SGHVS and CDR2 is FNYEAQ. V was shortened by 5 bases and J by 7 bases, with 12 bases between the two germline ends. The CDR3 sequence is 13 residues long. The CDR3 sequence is CASSHPEENIQYF. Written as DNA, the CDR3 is TGTGCCAGCAGCCACCCGGAAGAGAACATTCAGTACTTC. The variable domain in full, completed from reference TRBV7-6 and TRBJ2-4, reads GAGVSQSPRYKVTKRGQDVALRCDPISGHVSLYWYRQALGQGPEFLTYFNYEAQQDKSGLPNDRFSAERPEGSISTLTIQRTEQRDSAMYRCASSHPEENIQYFGAGTRLSVL.

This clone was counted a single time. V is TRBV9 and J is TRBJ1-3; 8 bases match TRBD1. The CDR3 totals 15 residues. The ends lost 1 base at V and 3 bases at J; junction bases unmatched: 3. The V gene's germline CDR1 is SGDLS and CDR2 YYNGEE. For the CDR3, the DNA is TGTGCCAGCAGCGTATTCGGGACAGGTGGAAACACCATATATTTT. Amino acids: CASSVFGTGGNTIYF.

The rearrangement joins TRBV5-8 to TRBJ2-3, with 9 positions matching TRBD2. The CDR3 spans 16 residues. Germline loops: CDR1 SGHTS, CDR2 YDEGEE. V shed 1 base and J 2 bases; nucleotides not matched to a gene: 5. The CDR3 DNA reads TGTGCCAGCAGCTTGAGACTAGCGGCTTCCACAGATACGCAGTATTTT. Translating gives CASSLRLAASTDTQYF.

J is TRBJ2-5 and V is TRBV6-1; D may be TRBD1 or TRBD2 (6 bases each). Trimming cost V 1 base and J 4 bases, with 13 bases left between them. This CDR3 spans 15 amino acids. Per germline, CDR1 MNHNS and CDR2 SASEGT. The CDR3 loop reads CASSEGGAGRETQYF. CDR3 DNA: TGTGCCAGCAGTGAAGGGGGGGCCGGACGAGAGACCCAGTACTTC.

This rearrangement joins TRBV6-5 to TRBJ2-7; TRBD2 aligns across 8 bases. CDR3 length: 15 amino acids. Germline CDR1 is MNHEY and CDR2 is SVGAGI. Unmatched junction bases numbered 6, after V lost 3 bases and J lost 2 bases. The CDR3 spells CASSYLPAGAYEQYF. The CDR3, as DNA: TGTGCCAGCAGTTATTTACCAGCGGGGGCCTACGAGCAGTACTTC.

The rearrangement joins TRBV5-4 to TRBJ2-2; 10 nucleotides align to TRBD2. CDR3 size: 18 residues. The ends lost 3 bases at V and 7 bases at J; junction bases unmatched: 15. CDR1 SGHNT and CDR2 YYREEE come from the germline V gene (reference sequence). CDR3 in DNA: TGTGCCAGCAGCTCCACTCCTAAACTAGCGGGGTGGGACGGGGAGCTGTTTTTT. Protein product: CASSSTPKLAGWDGELFF.

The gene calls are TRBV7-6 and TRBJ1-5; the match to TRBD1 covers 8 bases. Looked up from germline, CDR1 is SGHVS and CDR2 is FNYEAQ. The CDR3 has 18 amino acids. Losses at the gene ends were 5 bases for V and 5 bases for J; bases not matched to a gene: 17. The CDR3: CASSLHVPGQEGHQPQHF. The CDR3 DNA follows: TGTGCCAGCAGCCTACATGTACCGGGACAGGAGGGTCATCAGCCCCAGCATTTT.

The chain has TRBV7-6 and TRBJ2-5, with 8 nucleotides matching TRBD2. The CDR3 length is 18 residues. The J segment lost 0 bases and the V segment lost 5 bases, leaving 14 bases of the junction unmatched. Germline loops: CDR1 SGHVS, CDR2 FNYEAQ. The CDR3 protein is CASSPGGAALTYQETQYF. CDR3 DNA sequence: TGTGCCAGCAGCCCCGGGGGGGCAGCCCTAACGTACCAAGAGACCCAGTACTTC.

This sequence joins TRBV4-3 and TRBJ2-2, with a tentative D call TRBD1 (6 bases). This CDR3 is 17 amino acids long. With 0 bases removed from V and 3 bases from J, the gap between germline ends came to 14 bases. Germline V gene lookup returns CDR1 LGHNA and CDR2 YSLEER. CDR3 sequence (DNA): TGCGCCAGCAGCCAAGAGGCAGGGGCAGCGTACACCGGGGAGCTGTTTTTT. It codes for CASSQEAGAAYTGELFF.

The CDR3 sequence: CASSTGSHEQFF. The CDR3 DNA sequence: TGTGCCAGCAGCACAGGTTCCCATGAGCAGTTCTTC. The chain joins TRBV7-8 to TRBJ2-1, with D perhaps TRBD1 (5 bases). The CDR3 runs 12 residues. V was trimmed by 5 bases and J by 8 bases, leaving 10 bases between them. The V gene's germline CDR1 is SGHVS and CDR2 FQNEAQ.

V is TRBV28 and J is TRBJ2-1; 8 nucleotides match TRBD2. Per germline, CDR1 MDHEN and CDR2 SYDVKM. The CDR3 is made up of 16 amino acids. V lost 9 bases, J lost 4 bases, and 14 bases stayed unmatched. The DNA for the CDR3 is TGTGCCAGTCTTAGCGGGGCCCTCTACGTATACAATGAGCAGTTCTTC. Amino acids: CASLSGALYVYNEQFF.

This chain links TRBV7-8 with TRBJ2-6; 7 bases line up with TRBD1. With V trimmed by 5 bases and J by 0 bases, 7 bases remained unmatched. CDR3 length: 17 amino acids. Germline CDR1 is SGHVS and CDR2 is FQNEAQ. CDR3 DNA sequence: TGTGCCAGCAGCCCGGGACAGTTTGACTCTGGGGCCAACGTCCTGACTTTC. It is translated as CASSPGQFDSGANVLTF.